This passage covers 25 T cell receptor beta chains from one sample sequenced in a study of T cell responses to AZD1222 COVID-19 vaccine. Clones were read by immunoSEQ multiplex PCR, and TCRdb kept only the in-frame ones, dropping some. Among approximately 80,000 clones listed, roughly 86% were seen once. Specimen: peripheral blood, collected on day 0 of MenACWY control vaccination. The receptors originated from an adult in good health.

The V and J genes are TRBV25-1 and TRBJ2-7, with 8 bases fitting TRBD2. With 4 bases clipped from V and 7 bases from J, the junction kept 9 bases outside the gene matches. CDR1 is MGHDK, CDR2 SYGVNS, per germline. This CDR3 is 14 amino acids long. For the CDR3, the DNA is TGTGCCAGCAGTGTTTGGCGGGGGGACGAAGAGCAGTACTTC. As protein: CASSVWRGDEEQYF.

This chain links TRBV9 with TRBJ1-2; D is perhaps TRBD1 (6 bases). Trimming left V 3 bases short and J 4 bases short, with 7 bases between. This CDR3 region has 12 residues. Germline loops: CDR1 SGDLS, CDR2 YYNGEE. CDR3 residues: CASSGQVYGYTF. The CDR3 DNA is TGTGCCAGCAGCGGACAGGTCTATGGCTACACCTTC.

J is TRBJ2-7 and V is TRBV27; TRBD1 matches 7 bases. The CDR3 consists of 14 residues. In germline, CDR1 is MNHEY, CDR2 SMNVEV (reference sequence). Trimming at V came to 5 bases and at J to 4 bases, leaving 8 bases not matched to a gene. The CDR3 here is CASSPNPTGYEQYF. The CDR3, as DNA: TGTGCCAGCAGTCCTAATCCGACAGGGTACGAGCAGTACTTC.

The sample holds one count of this clone. The chain joins TRBV11-3 to TRBJ2-5; 8 nucleotides line up with TRBD1. The CDR3 is 16 amino acids. Germline V gives CDR1 SGHNT, CDR2 YENEEA. V lost 1 base and J lost 2; bases outside the gene matches: 6. CDR3 protein: CASSLVPGQGQETQYF. In DNA, the CDR3 is TGTGCCAGCAGCTTAGTCCCCGGACAGGGTCAAGAGACCCAGTACTTC.

The chain joins TRBV7-8 to TRBJ1-5; D perhaps matches TRBD1 (6 bases). The CDR3 is made up of 13 amino acids. V lost 5 bases to trimming and J lost 5 bases, with 10 bases between them. Germline V gene lookup returns CDR1 SGHVS and CDR2 FQNEAQ. CDR3 DNA: TGTGCCAGCAGCATCGGACAGTATCAGCCCCAGCATTTT. Encoded protein: CASSIGQYQPQHF.

CDR3 amino acids: CSASLRQDYEQYF. CDR3 bases: TGCAGTGCTAGTCTGCGACAGGACTACGAGCAGTACTTC. The V call is TRBV20-1, the J call TRBJ2-7; TRBD1 might be the D (6 bases). Trimming cost V 3 bases and J 3 bases, with 12 bases left between them. Germline V gene lookup returns CDR1 DFQATT and CDR2 SNEGSKA (reference sequence). This CDR3 contains 13 residues.

The J gene is TRBJ2-3, the V gene TRBV6-2 or TRBV6-3; D remains unclear. Germline lookup yields CDR1 MNHEY and CDR2 SVGEGT. The CDR3 sequence is 11 residues long. V lost 6 bases, J lost 5 bases, and 6 bases lay in between. CDR3 protein: CASSLGDTQYF. The CDR3 bases are TGTGCCAGCAGCCTGGGAGATACGCAGTATTTT.

The rearrangement links TRBV19 to TRBJ1-2; D is uncertain. The V end lost 5 bases, the J end lost 4 bases, and 8 bases lay between the germline ends. The CDR3 spans 12 residues. Germline CDR1 reads LNHDA; CDR2 reads SQIVND (reference sequence). The CDR3 here is CASSLPPYGYTF. The DNA for the CDR3 is TGTGCCAGTAGTTTGCCCCCCTATGGCTACACCTTC. The entire variable domain, with the rest obtained from reference TRBV19 and TRBJ1-2, is as follows: DGGITQSPKYLFRKEGQNVTLSCEQNLNHDAMYWYRQDPGQGLRLIYYSQIVNDFQKGDIAEGYSVSREKKESFPLTVTSAQKNPTAFYLCASSLPPYGYTFGSGTRLTVV.

V and J are TRBV21-1 and TRBJ1-3; the D segment call TRBD1 is taken from the table without a DNA check. TRBV21-1 is flagged as a pseudogene. The CDR3 contains 16 residues. The CDR3 spells CASSNPENPAGNTIYF. The DNA for the CDR3 is TGTGCCAGCAGCAACCCAGAAAACCCAGCTGGAAACACCATATATTTT.

The V call is TRBV6-5, the J call TRBJ2-7; the D gene is possibly TRBD1 (5 bases). CDR1 MNHEY and CDR2 SVGAGI come from the germline V gene. Between the trimmed V and J ends, which lost 7 bases and 0 bases, there was a span of 13 bases. This CDR3 comprises 14 residues. The CDR3 is CASMRQMSSYEQYF. In nucleotides, the CDR3 is TGTGCCAGCATGAGACAGATGAGCTCCTACGAGCAGTACTTC.

The chain employs TRBV12-5 and TRBJ1-1; no clear D gene. Germline values: CDR1 LGHNT, CDR2 FRNRAP. This CDR3 has 13 residues. V gave up 2 bases and J gave up 5 bases, with 9 bases separating them. CDR3 DNA sequence: TGTGCTAGTGGTTTGATTCGGAATACTGAAGCTTTCTTT. Protein: CASGLIRNTEAFF.

The chain is built from TRBV9 and TRBJ2-2, with D possibly being TRBD1 (6 bases). CDR1 and CDR2 (germline): SGDLS, YYNGEE. Trimming took 6 bases from V and 2 from J, leaving 17 bases between them. This CDR3 spans 16 amino acids. This chain's CDR3 is CASTDFRGPNTGELFF. CDR3 in DNA: TGTGCCAGCACGGATTTCAGGGGCCCTAACACCGGGGAGCTGTTTTTT.

This chain connects TRBV5-1 to TRBJ2-1; TRBD1 agrees at 7 bases. Germline CDR1 reads SGHRS; CDR2 reads YFSETQ. The CDR3 has 15 residues. V lost 0 bases to trimming and J lost 8 bases; unmatched junction nucleotides: 8. The CDR3 DNA reads as TGCGCCAGCAGCTTGGTAGGACAGGAGGTCCATGAGCAGTTCTTC. Translating gives CASSLVGQEVHEQFF. Full variable domain (remainder filled in from reference TRBV5-1 and TRBJ2-1): KAGVTQTPRYLIKTRGQQVTLSCSPISGHRSVSWYQQTPGQGLQFLFEYFSETQRNKGNFPGRFSGRQFSNSRSEMNVSTLELGDSALYLCASSLVGQEVHEQFFGPGTRLTVL.

This sequence joins TRBV18 and TRBJ2-7; 7 bases agree with TRBD1. The CDR3 extends over 13 amino acids. V shed 4 bases, J shed 2 bases, and the junction held 2 bases outside the gene matches. CDR1 and CDR2 from the germline V gene are KGHSH and LQKENI. Here the CDR3 DNA reads TGTGCCAGCTCACAGGGACAGCCCTACGAGCAGTACTTC. This encodes CASSQGQPYEQYF.

This clone appeared a few times. This rearrangement joins TRBV3-1 (or the pseudogene TRBV3-2) to TRBJ2-1; 11 bases line up with TRBD2. V gave up 2 bases and J gave up 3 bases; unmatched junction bases: 18. The germline V gene has CDR1 LGHDT and CDR2 YNNKEL (reference sequence). CDR3 length: 21 residues. The CDR3 bases are TGTGCCAGCAGCCAAATGGTTCGGCTAGCGGGGGGCCCTAAGGACTACAATGAGCAGTTCTTC. The encoded protein is CASSQMVRLAGGPKDYNEQFF.

The chain is built from TRBV5-1 and TRBJ2-2, with TRBD2 matching over 8 bases. Germline lookup yields CDR1 SGHRS and CDR2 YFSETQ. The CDR3 is 16 residues long. V lost 0 bases and J lost 6; bases outside the gene matches: 7. The CDR3 is CASSLAGGRRAGELFF. CDR3 DNA sequence: TGCGCCAGCAGCTTGGCGGGGGGGCGTAGAGCCGGGGAGCTGTTTTTT.

This sequence joins TRBV7-2 and TRBJ2-3; D is unclear. Trimming took 0 bases from V and 2 from J, leaving 9 bases between them. The CDR3 length is 15 residues. Germline V gives CDR1 SGHTA, CDR2 FQGNSA. The CDR3 protein is CASSLALRDTDTQYF. The CDR3 region has the DNA TGTGCCAGCAGCTTAGCACTTAGGGACACAGATACGCAGTATTTT. Looking up the rest from reference TRBV7-2 and TRBJ2-3 gives the full variable domain: GAGVSQSPSNKVTEKGKDVELRCDPISGHTALYWYRQSLGQGLEFLIYFQGNSAPDKSGLPSDRFSAERTGGSVSTLTIQRTQQEDSAVYLCASSLALRDTDTQYFGPGTRLTVL.

The V and J genes are TRBV5-6 and TRBJ1-1, with 7 positions matching TRBD1. In germline, CDR1 is SGHDT, CDR2 YYEEEE. The CDR3 runs 15 residues. Unmatched junction bases numbered 2, after V lost 0 bases and J lost 0 bases. CDR3 residues: CASSLEDRMNTEAFF. DNA for the CDR3: TGTGCCAGCAGCTTGGAGGACAGGATGAACACTGAAGCTTTCTTT.

J is TRBJ1-5 and V is TRBV20-1, with TRBD1 matching over 7 bases. V was pared by 6 bases and J by 10 bases, with 6 bases of the junction left unmatched. The CDR3 extends over 11 amino acids. The germline V gene encodes CDR1 DFQATT and CDR2 SNEGSKA (reference sequence). Written as DNA, the CDR3 is TGCAGTGCCCAGGGGGGGGGCCCCCAGCATTTT. The encoded protein is CSAQGGGPQHF.

The gene calls are TRBV5-8 and TRBJ1-1; D is undetermined. This CDR3 comprises 13 residues. Trimming stripped 1 base from V and 8 bases from J, with 12 bases between. CDR1 is SGHTS, CDR2 YDEGEE, per germline. The CDR3 loop is CASSLPVGSEAFF. In DNA, the CDR3 is TGTGCCAGCAGCTTGCCGGTGGGGTCGGAAGCTTTCTTT. Based on the CDR3 plus reference TRBV5-8 and TRBJ1-1, the full variable domain is EAGVTQSPTHLIKTRGQQATLRCSPISGHTSVYWYQQALGLGLQFLLWYDEGEERNRGNFPPRFSGRQFPNYSSELNVNALELEDSALYLCASSLPVGSEAFFGQGTRLTVV.

Turning to this clone: This same CDR3 is encoded by further DNA sequences in the sample. This chain uses TRBV10-3 with TRBJ1-5; D unresolved. Germline V gene data show CDR1 as ENHRY and CDR2 as SYGVKD. This CDR3 is built from 15 residues. With 0 bases removed from V and 0 bases from J, the gap between germline ends came to 6 bases. In DNA form, the CDR3 reads TGTGCCATCAGTGAGTCTTGGGGTAGCAATCAGCCCCAGCATTTT. Translating it yields CAISESWGSNQPQHF.

The chain links TRBV7-2 to TRBJ2-7; 8 nucleotides agree with TRBD2. Losses at the gene ends were 4 bases for V and 4 bases for J; bases not matched to a gene: 9. Germline-derived CDR1 and CDR2 are SGHTA and FQGNSA. This CDR3 has 15 amino acids. In DNA form, the CDR3 reads TGTGCCAGCAGCTACCCCGGGACTAGTAGGTACGAGCAGTACTTC. Its protein is CASSYPGTSRYEQYF.

This chain connects TRBV7-2 to TRBJ1-1; D may be TRBD1 (5 bases). Germline V gene sequence: CDR1 SGHTA, CDR2 FQGNSA. V shed 4 bases and J shed 0 bases, with 12 bases lying between them. CDR3 length equals 15 residues. The CDR3 here is CASSYMQGMNTEAFF. The CDR3 DNA reads as TGTGCCAGCAGCTACATGCAGGGTATGAACACTGAAGCTTTCTTT.

The CDR3 nucleotides are TGTGCCAGCAGTGGACAGGCAGATAATTCACCCCTCCACTTT. It encodes CASSGQADNSPLHF. The V gene is TRBV2, the J gene TRBJ1-6, with a tentative D call TRBD1 (6 bases). CDR1 is SNHLY, CDR2 FYNNEI, per germline. This CDR3 has 14 residues. Trimming shortened V by 4 bases and J by 5 bases, and 9 bases separated the two germline ends.

V usage is TRBV3-1 (or the pseudogene TRBV3-2) and J usage is TRBJ1-1; possible D gene TRBD1, 5 bases. V was cut by 2 bases and J by 4 bases, with 11 bases left in between. CDR1 and CDR2 (germline): LGHDT, YNNKEL (reference sequence). The CDR3 loop spans 14 amino acids. The CDR3 nucleotides read TGTGCCAGCAGCCAATCTCAGGGAGGCACTGAAGCTTTCTTT. Translating gives CASSQSQGGTEAFF.